The subject of this entry is one TCR beta chain. The data were taken from a study of blood T cell repertoires in COVID-19. Across the study: Specimens from acute and convalescent COVID-19 originated in the United States, Italy and Spain. T cells, B-cell-depleted T cells, or PBMCs supplied cDNA or gDNA.

In the original workflow: The authors estimated nucleated cell counts from reference gene primer amplification. TCRdb's copy holds only in-frame clones and misses some; the assay was immunoSEQ multiplex PCR. V, J and clone size reflect that table, while D and trimming were determined from the DNA. The sample contains 100,000 to 150,000 clones, 70% to 90% of which appear only once. J lost 4 bases, V lost 10 bases, and 6 bases had no gene match. The CDR3 has 13 residues. This chain uses TRBV12-3 or TRBV12-4 with TRBJ2-5, with 10 bases that match TRBD1. This clonotype originated in a man aged 50 or older with acute or convalescent COVID-19. The specimen was peripheral blood. CDR3 sequence reads: CATRQGAIETQYF. CDR3 DNA sequence: TGTGCCACCCGACAGGGGGCCATAGAGACCCAGTACTTC.